Shown below are 23 T cell receptor beta chains from a single sample sequenced in a study of cytotoxic CD8 clonotypes in ibrutinib-treated CLL. Data came from immunoSEQ multiplex PCR; TCRdb stores just in-frame clones and leaves some out. Among roughly 200,000 clones listed, over 60% were seen once. This specimen was PBMCs, taken after 24 months of ibrutinib treatment. The receptors here all came from a human donor with chronic lymphocytic leukemia.

The chain employs TRBV2 and TRBJ2-1; no reliable D call. Germline CDR1 is SNHLY and CDR2 is FYNNEI. Trimming pared 6 bases from V and 5 bases from J, leaving 11 bases between. CDR3 size: 13 residues. CDR3 amino acids: CASRRYPNNEQFF. The CDR3 nucleotides are TGTGCCAGCAGACGCTACCCTAACAATGAGCAGTTCTTC. Based on the CDR3 plus reference TRBV2 and TRBJ2-1, the full variable domain is EPEVTQTPSHQVTQMGQEVILRCVPISNHLYFYWYRQILGQKVEFLVSFYNNEISEKSEIFDDQFSVERPDGSNFTLKIRSTKLEDSAMYFCASRRYPNNEQFFGPGTRLTVL.

This chain links TRBV27 with TRBJ1-1; D unclear. The CDR3 is 14 amino acids. Germline V gives CDR1 MNHEY, CDR2 SMNVEV (reference sequence). The V end lost 6 bases, the J end lost 4 bases, and 15 bases lay between the germline ends. CDR3 region: CASRQWTEPTEAFF. For the CDR3, the DNA is TGTGCCAGCAGGCAATGGACTGAGCCCACTGAAGCTTTCTTT.

This clone has just a few counts. The chain recombines TRBV25-1 with TRBJ1-1; maybe TRBD1 (6 bases). The CDR3 loop spans 15 amino acids. With 2 bases removed from V and 3 bases from J, the gap between germline ends came to 13 bases. CDR1 MGHDK and CDR2 SYGVNS come from the germline V gene. CDR3 protein: CASSEGRGLDTEAFF. The CDR3 region has the DNA TGTGCCAGCAGTGAAGGCCGGGGGCTGGACACTGAAGCTTTCTTT. Supplemented by reference TRBV25-1 and TRBJ1-1, the full variable domain reads EADIYQTPRYLVIGTGKKITLECSQTMGHDKMYWYQQDPGMELHLIHYSYGVNSTEKGDLSSESTVSRIRTEHFPLTLESARPSHTSQYLCASSEGRGLDTEAFFGQGTRLTVV.

This chain uses TRBV19 with TRBJ2-3; unclear D gene. The CDR3 contains 20 residues. Trimming took off 2 bases at V and 0 bases at J, with 24 bases between the two ends. Germline CDR1 LNHDA, CDR2 SQIVND (reference sequence). Here the CDR3 DNA reads TGTGCCAGTAGTATAAGGAGAACCGGCTGGGCCTCCTCTAGCACAGATACGCAGTATTTT. Protein: CASSIRRTGWASSSTDTQYF.

The rearrangement links TRBV19 to TRBJ2-1, with 10 positions matching TRBD2. V dropped 9 bases and J dropped 7; count of bases not matched to a gene: 12. The CDR3 is made up of 15 amino acids. Germline V lookup: CDR1 LNHDA, CDR2 SQIVND (reference sequence). CDR3 nucleotide sequence: TGTGCCAGCGCGAAACTAGCGGGGAGATGGAATGAGCAGTTCTTC. Protein sequence: CASAKLAGRWNEQFF.

The V gene is TRBV6-5, the J gene TRBJ2-5; D is perhaps TRBD1 (5 bases). The CDR3 is 13 amino acids. V was shortened by 10 bases and J by 5 bases, with 17 bases between the two germline ends. Looked up from germline, CDR1 is MNHEY and CDR2 is SVGAGI. In DNA form, the CDR3 reads TGTGCCACGGCCCTAACTCCAGGGGAGACCCAGTACTTC. Its translation: CATALTPGETQYF.

This CDR3 is CASSQDVSGTYEQYF. As DNA, the CDR3 is TGCGCCAGCAGCCAAGATGTGTCCGGGACCTACGAGCAGTACTTC. The J gene is TRBJ2-7, the V gene TRBV4-1; tentative D call: TRBD2 (5 bases). V was cut by 0 bases and J by 2 bases, with 11 bases left in between. The CDR3 covers 15 residues. Germline loops: CDR1 MGHRA, CDR2 YSYEKL.

J is TRBJ2-2 and V is TRBV7-9; D call uncertain. CDR1 is SEHNR, CDR2 FQNEAQ, per germline (reference sequence). This CDR3 contains 18 residues. Trimming stripped 2 bases from V and 7 bases from J, with 23 bases between. The CDR3 DNA follows: TGTGCCAGCAGCTTAATCGTCCCTCCCCCGTCCGAAGTCGGGGAGCTGTTTTTT. Its protein product is CASSLIVPPPSEVGELFF. Together with reference TRBV7-9 and TRBJ2-2, the CDR3 gives the full variable domain: DTGVSQNPRHKITKRGQNVTFRCDPISEHNRLYWYRQTLGQGPEFLTYFQNEAQLEKSRLLSDRFSAERPKGSFSTLEIQRTEQGDSAMYLCASSLIVPPPSEVGELFFGEGSRLTVL.

The chain links TRBV28 to TRBJ2-1; D uncertain. Trimming took off 2 bases at V and 8 bases at J, with 10 bases between the two ends. The CDR3 is 13 residues long. Per the germline V gene, CDR1 is MDHEN and CDR2 is SYDVKM. The CDR3 here is CASSLVGGDEQFF. The CDR3 DNA reads TGTGCCAGCAGTTTAGTTGGTGGGGATGAGCAGTTCTTC.

The chain has TRBV4-3 and TRBJ2-7; D is possibly TRBD2 (5 bases). The CDR3 extends over 14 amino acids. Trimming pared 0 bases from V and 5 bases from J, leaving 11 bases between. Germline values: CDR1 LGHNA, CDR2 YSLEER. The CDR3 region is CASSQEPGSNEQYF. The CDR3 DNA sequence: TGCGCCAGCAGCCAAGAACCGGGAAGTAACGAGCAGTACTTC.

This chain uses TRBV6-1 with TRBJ2-1; TRBD2 might be the D (6 bases). Germline lookup yields CDR1 MNHNS and CDR2 SASEGT. Trimming took off 3 bases at V and 6 bases at J, with 15 bases between the two ends. This CDR3 contains 15 residues. CDR3 DNA sequence: TGTGCCAGCAGTGATGGGAGCGGGCGAGTCAATGAGCAGTTCTTC. This translates into CASSDGSGRVNEQFF.

J is TRBJ2-1 and V is TRBV27; tentatively, D is TRBD1 (6 bases). The CDR3 runs 14 residues. The V gene's germline CDR1 is MNHEY and CDR2 SMNVEV (reference sequence). V shed 8 bases and J shed 2 bases, with 13 bases lying between them. Here the CDR3 DNA reads TGTGCCAGCGAAGGGGGTTATCCCTACAATGAGCAGTTCTTC. Translated, it gives CASEGGYPYNEQFF.

V and J are TRBV11-2 and TRBJ2-7; D gene ambiguous. The CDR3 extends over 15 amino acids. CDR1 is SGHAT and CDR2 is FQNNGV in the germline V gene. Deletions cut 2 bases from V and 0 bases from J, with 11 bases between. The CDR3 region is CASSLSRKLSYEQYF. The CDR3 DNA follows: TGTGCCAGCAGCTTATCTAGGAAGCTCTCCTACGAGCAGTACTTC.

The rearrangement uses TRBV7-6 and TRBJ1-1, with D possibly matching TRBD1 (5 bases). The CDR3 is 17 amino acids. Trimming removed 2 bases at V and 1 base at J, with 17 bases between. CDR1 SGHVS and CDR2 FNYEAQ come from the germline V gene. CDR3 nucleotide sequence: TGTGCCAGCAGCTTATTGGTTAGTAACAGGAGGAACACTGAAGCTTTCTTT. Protein product: CASSLLVSNRRNTEAFF.

This rearrangement joins TRBV29-1 to TRBJ2-1; possibly TRBD1 or TRBD2 for D (6 bases each). V dropped 4 bases and J dropped 5 bases, with 12 bases sitting between them. The CDR3 has 13 residues. Looked up from germline, CDR1 is SQVTM and CDR2 is ANQGSEA. DNA of the CDR3: TGCAGCGTTGCCGGGGGCGAACACAATGAGCAGTTCTTC. This sequence encodes CSVAGGEHNEQFF.

V and J are TRBV6-1 and TRBJ2-6; tentatively, D is TRBD1 (6 bases). The CDR3 totals 18 residues. Germline assignment: CDR1 MNHNS and CDR2 SASEGT. V dropped 2 bases and J dropped 1 base, with 15 bases sitting between them. CDR3 coding DNA: TGTGCCAGCAGTGAAAGGTTCGGGACAAGATCTGGGGCCAACGTCCTGACTTTC. Encoded protein: CASSERFGTRSGANVLTF.

A few counts support this clone. The chain is built from TRBV10-3 and TRBJ2-4; D may be TRBD2 (5 bases). CDR1 is ENHRY and CDR2 is SYGVKD in the germline V gene. The V end was cut by 5 bases, the J end by 10 bases, with 21 bases between. The CDR3 has 15 residues. The CDR3 nucleotides read TGTGCCATCAGTCCAGTCGGTGGAGGCGTCTCGATTCAGTACTTC. This sequence encodes CAISPVGGGVSIQYF.

This clone appeared once. V usage is TRBV18 and J usage is TRBJ1-2; no definite D call. The germline V and J ends were trimmed by 3 bases and 2 bases, with 13 bases remaining between them. The length of the CDR3 is 15 residues. CDR1 is KGHSH, CDR2 LQKENI, per germline. The CDR3 DNA reads TGTGCCAGCTCACCGGGCGCCAGGCCAAACTATGGCTACACCTTC. Translating it yields CASSPGARPNYGYTF.

The CDR3 DNA reads as TGTGCCAGCAGCCGACTAGCGGGAGGACATGAGCAGTTCTTC. Translated: CASSRLAGGHEQFF. The chain recombines TRBV7-7 with TRBJ2-1, with 13 bases lining up with TRBD2. CDR3 length: 14 amino acids. Per the germline V gene, CDR1 is SSHAT and CDR2 is FNYEAQ (reference sequence). J gave up 8 bases and V 5 bases, and 3 bases lay outside the gene matches.

The chain uses TRBV19 and TRBJ1-5; D is perhaps TRBD1 (6 bases). Germline V lookup: CDR1 LNHDA, CDR2 SQIVND (reference sequence). The ends were cut back, 10 bases at V and 4 bases at J, with 11 bases in the middle. The CDR3 runs to 12 residues. The CDR3 spells CATQGGNQPQHF. The CDR3 DNA is TGTGCCACGCAAGGGGGGAATCAGCCCCAGCATTTT.

This clone was observed a few times. This chain joins TRBV10-2 and TRBJ2-1, with TRBD2 matching 13 bases. With V trimmed by 7 bases and J by 9 bases, 9 bases remained unmatched. The CDR3 is 15 residues long. The germline CDR1 and CDR2 sequences are WSHSY and SAAADI. CDR3 loop: CASMGGLAGAAEQFF. The CDR3 DNA sequence: TGCGCCAGCATGGGAGGACTAGCGGGAGCAGCTGAGCAGTTCTTC.

This rearrangement joins TRBV15 to TRBJ2-7; a weak D match, TRBD2 (5 bases). The germline V and J ends were trimmed by 5 bases and 0 bases, with 11 bases remaining between them. Per germline, CDR1 LNHNV and CDR2 YYDKDF (reference sequence). The CDR3 sequence is 14 residues long. The CDR3 coding sequence is TGTGCCACCAGCTCAGTGGGAGACTCCTACGAGCAGTACTTC. Translating gives CATSSVGDSYEQYF.

The rearrangement links TRBV11-3 to TRBJ2-1, with 14 positions matching TRBD2. Germline V lookup: CDR1 SGHNT, CDR2 YENEEA. Trimming at V came to 5 bases and at J to 8 bases, leaving 8 bases not matched to a gene. CDR3 length equals 16 residues. This CDR3 is CASSPGTSGRTYEQFF. In DNA form, the CDR3 reads TGTGCCAGCAGCCCCGGGACTAGCGGGAGAACCTATGAGCAGTTCTTC. The whole variable domain, remainder taken from reference TRBV11-3 and TRBJ2-1, is EAGVVQSPRYKIIEKKQPVAFWCNPISGHNTLYWYLQNLGQGPELLIRYENEEAVDDSQLPKDRFSAERLKGVDSTLKIQPAELGDSAVYLCASSPGTSGRTYEQFFGPGTRLTVL.